This T cell receptor beta chain was captured by sequencing in a study of blood T cell repertoires in COVID-19. Trimming took 3 bases from V and 5 from J; bases not matched to a gene: 7. The CDR3 covers 16 residues. CDR1 is LGHNA, CDR2 YNFKEQ, per germline. This clone was observed a few times. Generated by immunoSEQ multiplex PCR, the TCRdb table keeps only in-frame clones and is missing some. The sample yields 25,000 to 30,000 clones, 60% to 85% seen once. The specimen sequenced was peripheral blood. The gene calls are TRBV4-2 and TRBJ2-1; 10 positions agree with TRBD1. The clonotype was recovered from a man older than 75 with active or convalescent COVID-19. CDR3 sequence reads: CASSQVRTGGNNEQFF. CDR3 sequence (DNA): TGTGCCAGCAGCCAGGTGAGGACAGGGGGTAACAATGAGCAGTTCTTC.